The rows below give T cell receptor beta chains drawn from one sample of a study of CD8+ T cells in alopecia areata. TCRdb's table, derived via immunoSEQ multiplex PCR, lists solely in-frame clones and lacks some. Here the sample spans approximately 150,000 clones, around 58% being singletons. This specimen consisted of CD4+ T cells sorted from blood, obtained between weeks 55 and 65, from a patient treated with tofacitinib. The receptor set was obtained from a human donor with alopecia areata. The CDR3 runs from the conserved cysteine through the conserved F or W. The order of the fields is J gene, V gene, D gene, CDR3 DNA, CDR3 protein. The D gene is left open where the match is weak.

J gene: TRBJ2-4; V gene: TRBV9; D gene: -; CDR3 DNA: TGTGCCAGCAGCGTAGGTGGTCAGATAGCCAAAAACATTCAGTACTTC; CDR3 protein: CASSVGGQIAKNIQYF
J gene: TRBJ2-1; V gene: TRBV6-1; D gene: TRBD2; CDR3 DNA: TGTGCCAGCAGAACTAGCGGGGGCTACAATGAGCAGTTCTTC; CDR3 protein: CASRTSGGYNEQFF
J gene: TRBJ1-1; V gene: TRBV29-1; D gene: -; CDR3 DNA: TGCAGCGTTGAACTGGACAGAATGAACACTGAAGCTTTCTTT; CDR3 protein: CSVELDRMNTEAFF
J gene: TRBJ2-7; V gene: TRBV4-1; D gene: -; CDR3 DNA: TGCGCCAGCAGCCAAGGGTACAGGGCCTTCGAGCAGTACTTC; CDR3 protein: CASSQGYRAFEQYF
J gene: TRBJ2-1; V gene: TRBV7-9; D gene: -; CDR3 DNA: TGTGCCAGCAGCAGGGACACGTTCTACAATGAGCAGTTCTTC; CDR3 protein: CASSRDTFYNEQFF
J gene: TRBJ2-3; V gene: TRBV5-6; D gene: -; CDR3 DNA: TGTGCCAGCAGCTCCGGGGGGCCGGTCAGCACAGATACGCAGTATTTT; CDR3 protein: CASSSGGPVSTDTQYF
J gene: TRBJ1-3; V gene: TRBV30; D gene: -; CDR3 DNA: TGTGCCTGGCGACCGGGACGCCTCGGAAACACCATATATTTT; CDR3 protein: CAWRPGRLGNTIYF
J gene: TRBJ1-1; V gene: TRBV29-1; D gene: -; CDR3 DNA: TGCAGCGTTGCTACGGTGGGTTTGGCTTTCTTT; CDR3 protein: CSVATVGLAFF
J gene: TRBJ2-7; V gene: TRBV19; D gene: -; CDR3 DNA: TGTGCCAGTAGTGAGAGAACCCCCTACGAGCAGTACTTC; CDR3 protein: CASSERTPYEQYF
J gene: TRBJ2-5; V gene: TRBV4-1; D gene: -; CDR3 DNA: TGCGCCAGCAGCCAAGATCTATGGACACCTTCCCTGCGAGAGACCCAGTACTTC; CDR3 protein: CASSQDLWTPSLRETQYF